Detailed here is one TCR beta chain. Its specificity is unknown. Libraries were prepared by immunoSEQ multiplex PCR; TCRdb keeps only in-frame clonotypes and omits some of them. The table has about 25,000 clones, 82% seen once; the top ten hold more than 6.5%. The CDR3 extends over 16 amino acids. Between the trimmed V and J ends, which lost 5 bases and 3 bases, there was a span of 19 bases. Germline CDR1 and CDR2: SGHAT and FQNNGV. The sample belongs to a study of neoadjuvant nivolumab and ipilimumab in lung cancer. Findings and caveats of the study: TCR sequencing covered a small number of samples. TCR richness and clonality were higher in tumors than adjacent uninvolved lung. Blood richness before therapy tracked richness in tumors resected after neoadjuvant therapy.

V usage is TRBV11-2 and J usage is TRBJ1-1; weak D call: TRBD1 (6 bases). The origin of this receptor is an adult with non-small cell lung cancer. Sample: tumor tissue, taken after neoadjuvant nivolumab, alone or with ipilimumab, at or shortly before surgery. The DNA of the CDR3 is TGTGCCAGCAGCAGGGGGACACTAATCACTGACACTGAAGCTTTCTTT. Translating gives CASSRGTLITDTEAFF. Full variable domain (outside the CDR3, taken from reference TRBV11-2 and TRBJ1-1): EAGVAQSPRYKIIEKRQSVAFWCNPISGHATLYWYQQILGQGPKLLIQFQNNGVVDDSQLPKDRFSAERLKGVDSTLKIQPAKLEDSAVYLCASSRGTLITDTEAFFGQGTRLTVV.